The T cell receptor beta chain described here comes from a study of blood T cell repertoires in COVID-19 (dated by TCRdb to the early 2020s). Context from the whole study: The collaborator samples originated in the United States, Italy and Spain and spanned the acute and convalescent phases of COVID-19. The material from the prospective study consisted of cDNA or gDNA derived from T cells, B-cell-depleted T cells, or PBMCs. The dataset comprised deeply sampled blood TCRbeta repertoires from subjects exposed to, actively infected with, or recovered from COVID-19. The repertoires were made available in a free public database intended to serve as a resource for research on the immune response to SARS-CoV-2. The samples were drawn from two sources: the first 160 participants of the ongoing ImmuneRACE study, and over 1,000 subjects contributed by 6 global collaborators. A de-identified subject ID, COVID-19 status, age in years and sex were almost always included in the sample metadata. Where HLA class I and class II types were available, the types were taken from metadata supplied by the sample provider, not from assay-based typing.

Points the paper makes about the study in general: The amount of clinical and demographic metadata varied by source and participant and was provided uncurated.

The immunoSEQ Assay, a bias-controlled multiplex PCR, was used to amplify TCRbeta CDR3 regions from genomic DNA. The study's processing was this. Nucleated cell counts per sample were estimated from amplification of reference gene primers within the assay. To quantify the absolute abundance of each unique TCRbeta CDR3 rearrangement, sequence reads were collapsed and filtered. For each sample, productive Simpson clonality was calculated by taking the square root of Simpson's diversity index across productive rearrangements. TCRdb mirrors the immuneACCESS table, restricted to in-frame sequences. Some clones are absent from its copies; in checked studies, under half trace to an unresolved V gene, and the reason for the others is unknown. V and J calls plus clone size are reproduced from that table; the DNA served to infer D and trimming. The sample has some 65,000 clones on record, approximately 79% of them singletons. 4.5% to 7% of the sample goes to the ten largest clones.

Note on this clone: Its recognized antigen is unknown. Qualities for individual bases were not recorded, and no much larger clone is one base off.

The CDR3, cysteine through phenylalanine, is 15 amino acids long. The kept DNA is CDR3 alone, 45 bases in frame from the first base. Compared with germline, V lacks 5 bases and J lacks 2 bases; bases without a gene match: 7. According to the germline V gene, CDR1 reads SGHDN and CDR2 reads FVKESK. Each collaborating institution followed its own protocols to collect whole blood in K2EDTA tubes. Collaborator samples were shipped for TCRbeta analysis as frozen whole blood, isolated PBMCs, or DNA extracted from either sample type. The source is a woman aged 70 to 79 with acute or convalescent COVID-19. The chain employs TRBV14 and TRBJ2-3; the junction holds 7 bases that match TRBD2. What was sequenced was peripheral blood. The CDR3 loop reads CASSARDYLTDTQYF. The nucleotide sequence reads TGTGCCAGCAGCGCCCGGGACTACCTCACAGATACGCAGTATTTT.